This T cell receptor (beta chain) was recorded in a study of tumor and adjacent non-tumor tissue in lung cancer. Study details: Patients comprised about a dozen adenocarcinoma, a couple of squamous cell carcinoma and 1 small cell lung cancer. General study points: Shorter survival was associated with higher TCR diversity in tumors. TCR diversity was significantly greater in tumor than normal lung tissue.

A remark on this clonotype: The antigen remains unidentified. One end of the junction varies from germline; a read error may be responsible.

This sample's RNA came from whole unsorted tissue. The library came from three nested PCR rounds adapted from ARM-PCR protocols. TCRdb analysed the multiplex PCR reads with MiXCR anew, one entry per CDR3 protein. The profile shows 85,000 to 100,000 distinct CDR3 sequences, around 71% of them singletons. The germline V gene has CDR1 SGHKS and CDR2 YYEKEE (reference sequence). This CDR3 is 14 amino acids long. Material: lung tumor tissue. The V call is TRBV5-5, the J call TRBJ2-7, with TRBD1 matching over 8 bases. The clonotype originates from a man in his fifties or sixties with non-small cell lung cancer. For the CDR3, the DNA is TGTACCAGCAGCACAACAGGGGGGAACCACGAGCAGTACTTC. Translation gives CTSSTTGGNHEQYF.